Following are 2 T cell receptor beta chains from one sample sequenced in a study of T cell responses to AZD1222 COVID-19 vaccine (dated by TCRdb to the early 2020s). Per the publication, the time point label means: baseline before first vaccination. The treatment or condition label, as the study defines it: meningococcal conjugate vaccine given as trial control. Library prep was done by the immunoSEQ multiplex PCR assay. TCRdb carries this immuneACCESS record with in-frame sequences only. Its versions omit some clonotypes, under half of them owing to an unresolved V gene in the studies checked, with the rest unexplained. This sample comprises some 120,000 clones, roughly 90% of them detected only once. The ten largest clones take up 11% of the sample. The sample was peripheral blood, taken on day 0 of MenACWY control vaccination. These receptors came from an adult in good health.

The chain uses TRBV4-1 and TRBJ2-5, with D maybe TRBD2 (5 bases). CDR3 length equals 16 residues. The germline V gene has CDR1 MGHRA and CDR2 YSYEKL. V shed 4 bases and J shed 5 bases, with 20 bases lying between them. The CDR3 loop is CASSLTDLRGGETQYF. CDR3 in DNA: TGCGCCAGCAGCCTAACCGACCTGCGAGGAGGCGAGACCCAGTACTTC.

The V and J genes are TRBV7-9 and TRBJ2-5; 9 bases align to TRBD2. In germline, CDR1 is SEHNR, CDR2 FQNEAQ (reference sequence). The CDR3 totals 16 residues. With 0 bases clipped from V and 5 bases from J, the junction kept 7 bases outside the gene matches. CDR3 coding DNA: TGTGCCAGCAGCTTAGCGCTGGCTAGCGGGACGGAGACCCAGTACTTC. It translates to CASSLALASGTETQYF.